The TCR beta chain under discussion was sequenced for a study of control samples from healthy donors and cancer patients. Clones were sequenced by immunoSEQ multiplex PCR, and TCRdb holds only the in-frame ones, with some missing. Seen in this sample are 150,000 to 200,000 clones; the ten most common clones hold more than 2%. Looked up from germline, CDR1 is LGHDT and CDR2 is YNNKEL (reference sequence). V was pared by 4 bases and J by 5 bases, with 11 bases between. The CDR3 spans 14 residues. The source is a woman aged 25-40 years in good health. The V call is TRBV3-1 (or the pseudogene TRBV3-2), the J call TRBJ1-4; D perhaps matches TRBD1 (5 bases). The sample taken for sequencing was blood. The CDR3 here is CASSLGGINEKLFF. The CDR3 DNA follows: TGTGCCAGCAGCCTGGGGGGAATAAATGAAAAACTGTTTTTT.